This T cell receptor (beta chain) was identified during a study of monozygotic twins with inflammatory bowel disease. Study-level findings and limits: It was not supported that a single strong signal or clonotype was associated with IBD.

Germline V lookup: CDR1 SQVTM, CDR2 ANQGSEA. The CDR3 consists of 11 residues. About this clonotype: Its target is not known.

TCRdb re-called the 5' RACE reads; every CDR3 protein appears as one record, without DNA. This sample's table reports nearly 450,000 distinct CDR3 sequences. This sequence originates from a human donor with ulcerative colitis or Crohn's disease, or a healthy co-twin of an affected twin (not recorded which). The specimen was blood. The rearrangement uses TRBV29-1 and TRBJ1-2. The CDR3 is CSVQGGGGYTF.